This record looks at one TCR beta chain sequence and its context. What it binds is not known. V was shortened by 7 bases and J by 1 base, with 10 bases between the two germline ends. The CDR3 is made up of 13 amino acids. Germline V lookup: CDR1 SQVTM, CDR2 ANQGSEA. The data were obtained in a study of blood T cells in healthy people across ages. Study-wide findings and caveats: Long-lived donors had more naive CD4+ cells and higher diversity than aged donors.

PCR was performed a second time for 7 to 11 cycles using a sample-barcoded 5' primer and a J-beta primer mix. All cDNA molecules were each tagged by a template-switch adaptor with 12 random nucleotides. TCRdb used MiXCR to reprocess the 5' RACE reads, holding one entry per CDR3 protein. This table has about a million distinct CDR3 sequences, around two fifths appearing once. They isolated at least 7 million PBMCs from each sample. The sample was blood. This sequence originates from a man aged 18 to 30 in good health. The chain couples TRBV29-1 to TRBJ1-4; D might be TRBD1 (6 bases). The CDR3 loop reads CSAQGETNEKLFF. In nucleotides, the CDR3 is TGCAGCGCACAGGGCGAAACTAATGAAAAACTGTTTTTT.